These T cell receptor beta chains were read from a single sample in a study of blood T cell repertoires in COVID-19. Sequencing was performed with immunoSEQ multiplex PCR; in TCRdb, only in-frame clones are kept and a portion is missing. Of over 150,000 clones detected, approximately 84% appear once; the ten largest clones hold 2.5% to 3%. Source material: peripheral blood. The origin of the receptors is a woman aged 80 or over with COVID-19, enrolled during active disease. Each CDR3 is given with its conserved first and last residue. The order of the fields is CDR3 DNA, CDR3 protein, D gene, clone size, J gene, V gene. D genes are given only for firm matches. Clone size is stated in some rows and not others, as once, few, many or a class when expanded.

cdr3_nt: TGTGCCACCAAGGGGAGCACAGATACGCAGTATTTT
cdr3_aa: CATKGSTDTQYF
d_call: .
clone_size: .
j_call: TRBJ2-3
v_call: TRBV28

cdr3_nt: TGTGCCAGCAGTGGATTTAGCTCCTACGAGCAGTACTTC
cdr3_aa: CASSGFSSYEQYF
d_call: .
clone_size: .
j_call: TRBJ2-7
v_call: TRBV2

cdr3_nt: TGTGCCAGCAGCTCGGGACAGGGGGCGTTGGTTGAGCAGTTCTTC
cdr3_aa: CASSSGQGALVEQFF
d_call: TRBD1
clone_size: once
j_call: TRBJ2-1
v_call: TRBV7-3

cdr3_nt: TGTGCCAGCAGCCCACCGGGACAGACGTGGGAGCAGTACTTC
cdr3_aa: CASSPPGQTWEQYF
d_call: TRBD1
clone_size: .
j_call: TRBJ2-7
v_call: TRBV3-1/TRBV3-2

cdr3_nt: TGTGCCAGCAGTAGACAGGGGGCGGACACTGAAGCTTTCTTT
cdr3_aa: CASSRQGADTEAFF
d_call: TRBD1
clone_size: .
j_call: TRBJ1-1
v_call: TRBV6-6

cdr3_nt: TGCGCCACTCGGGGACTAGCGGGTTCCGATGAGCAGTTCTTC
cdr3_aa: CATRGLAGSDEQFF
d_call: TRBD2
clone_size: .
j_call: TRBJ2-1
v_call: TRBV5-1

cdr3_nt: TGTGCCAGCAGTGACGTAAAGGGGACAGTCCAGAGTCAGCCCCAGCATTTT
cdr3_aa: CASSDVKGTVQSQPQHF
d_call: TRBD1
clone_size: few
j_call: TRBJ1-5
v_call: TRBV6-4

cdr3_nt: TGTGCCAGCAGCGTCGGGGACACAGATACGCAGTATTTT
cdr3_aa: CASSVGDTDTQYF
d_call: .
clone_size: .
j_call: TRBJ2-3
v_call: TRBV7-9

cdr3_nt: TGTGCCAGCAGACTACAGGGAAGCGGACAGCCCCAGCATTTT
cdr3_aa: CASRLQGSGQPQHF
d_call: .
clone_size: once
j_call: TRBJ1-5
v_call: TRBV6-5

cdr3_nt: TGTGCCAGCAGCCCGCTGACAGGGGGCACAGATACGCAGTATTTT
cdr3_aa: CASSPLTGGTDTQYF
d_call: TRBD1
clone_size: .
j_call: TRBJ2-3
v_call: TRBV5-4

cdr3_nt: TGCGCCAGCAGAGTCAAGGGACTAGCGGGAGATGAGCAGTTCTTC
cdr3_aa: CASRVKGLAGDEQFF
d_call: TRBD2
clone_size: .
j_call: TRBJ2-1
v_call: TRBV5-1

cdr3_nt: TGTGCCAGCAGCTTAATGGGGGCCACAGATACGCAGTATTTT
cdr3_aa: CASSLMGATDTQYF
d_call: .
clone_size: .
j_call: TRBJ2-3
v_call: TRBV7-2

cdr3_nt: TGTGCCAGCAGTCAGGACAGGCGGGGGGACACTGAAGCTTTCTTT
cdr3_aa: CASSQDRRGDTEAFF
d_call: TRBD1
clone_size: few
j_call: TRBJ1-1
v_call: TRBV6-1

cdr3_nt: TGTGCCAGTAGTATTAGCGGGACAGGGCCCTACGAGCAGTACTTC
cdr3_aa: CASSISGTGPYEQYF
d_call: .
clone_size: .
j_call: TRBJ2-7
v_call: TRBV19

cdr3_nt: TGCGCCAGCAGCTTGAGACTAGCGGCCCAAGAGACCCAGTACTTC
cdr3_aa: CASSLRLAAQETQYF
d_call: TRBD2
clone_size: .
j_call: TRBJ2-5
v_call: TRBV5-1

cdr3_nt: TGCGCCAGCAGTGAGGGACTAGACCTCTACGAGCAGTACTTC
cdr3_aa: CASSEGLDLYEQYF
d_call: TRBD2
clone_size: .
j_call: TRBJ2-7
v_call: TRBV10-1